This TCR beta chain was identified in a study of control samples from healthy donors and cancer patients. Sequencing was performed with immunoSEQ multiplex PCR; in TCRdb, only in-frame clones are kept and a portion is missing. This sample has under 30,000 clones, with about 82% found just once. Germline loops: CDR1 KGHDR, CDR2 SFDVKD. Trimming removed 6 bases from V and 8 bases from J; junction bases left unmatched: 10. This CDR3 is built from 15 residues. Material: PBMCs. The genes are TRBV24-1 and TRBJ2-2, with 8 positions matching TRBD1. This TCR derives from a woman in her fifties or sixties with head and neck cancer. The CDR3 region has the DNA TGTGCCACCAGTCAAAACGACAGGGGTAAAGGGGAGCTGTTTTTT. Encoded protein: CATSQNDRGKGELFF.